The 4 T cell receptor beta chains presented below share a single source sample, sequenced in a study of T cell responses to AZD1222 COVID-19 vaccine. Sequencing used immunoSEQ multiplex PCR; TCRdb keeps in-frame clones, though not all of them. The table records 100,000 to 130,000 clones, about 89% of them present only once. The sequencing used peripheral blood, collected 28 days after the second AZD1222 dose. These receptors were taken from an adult who received the AZD1222 COVID-19 vaccine.

The V and J genes are TRBV27 and TRBJ1-5; the match to TRBD1 covers 7 bases. Looked up from germline, CDR1 is MNHEY and CDR2 is SMNVEV (reference sequence). Trimming at V came to 3 bases and at J to 3 bases, leaving 8 bases not matched to a gene. The CDR3 spans 16 residues. CDR3 amino acids: CASSFSTGPPNQPQHF. In nucleotides, the CDR3 is TGTGCCAGCAGTTTTTCGACAGGGCCTCCCAATCAGCCCCAGCATTTT.

This chain uses TRBV5-4 with TRBJ2-1; no definite D call. This CDR3 is 12 amino acids long. V was clipped by 6 bases and J by 7 bases, with 11 bases between them. Germline CDR1 and CDR2: SGHNT and YYREEE (reference sequence). CDR3 loop: CASTDEANEQFF. The CDR3 region has the DNA TGTGCCAGCACCGATGAGGCAAATGAGCAGTTCTTC.

The gene calls are TRBV7-9 and TRBJ2-7, with D perhaps matching TRBD1 or TRBD2 (5 bases each). The CDR3 has 16 residues. Germline-derived CDR1 and CDR2 are SEHNR and FQNEAQ (reference sequence). V lost 7 bases and J 4 bases, leaving 23 bases between the germline ends. The CDR3 region has the DNA TGTGCCAGCACTCCCCCCTACGGGGCGCGAGCTTACGAGCAGTACTTC. It yields the protein CASTPPYGARAYEQYF.

This clone was counted a few times. The rearrangement joins TRBV5-1 to TRBJ2-7, with TRBD1 identical over 8 bases. The V gene end was trimmed by 0 bases and the J gene end by 4 bases; junction bases not matched to a gene: 6. Germline-derived CDR1 and CDR2 are SGHRS and YFSETQ. This CDR3 has 15 amino acids. The CDR3: CASSLAGQGGYEQYF. The CDR3 DNA reads as TGCGCCAGCAGCTTGGCCGGACAGGGTGGTTACGAGCAGTACTTC.